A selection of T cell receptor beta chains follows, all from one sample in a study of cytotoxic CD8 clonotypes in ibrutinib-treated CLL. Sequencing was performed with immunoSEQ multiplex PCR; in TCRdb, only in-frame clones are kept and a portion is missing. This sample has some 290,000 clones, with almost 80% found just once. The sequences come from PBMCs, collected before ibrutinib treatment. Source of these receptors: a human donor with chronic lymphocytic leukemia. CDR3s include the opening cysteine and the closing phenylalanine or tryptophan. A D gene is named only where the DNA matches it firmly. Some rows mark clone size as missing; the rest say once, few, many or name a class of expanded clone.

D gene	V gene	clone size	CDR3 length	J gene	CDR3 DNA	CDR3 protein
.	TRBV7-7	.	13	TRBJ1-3	TGTGCCAGCAGCTTCAGGCTTGGAAACACCATATATTTT	CASSFRLGNTIYF
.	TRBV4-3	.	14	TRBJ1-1	TGCGCCAGCAGCCAAGGGGATTTAACAGGGAGAGCTTTCTTT	CASSQGDLTGRAFF
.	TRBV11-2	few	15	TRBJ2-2	TGTGCCAGCAGCTTAGTTGGGGGGATCGCCGGGGAGCTGTTTTTT	CASSLVGGIAGELFF
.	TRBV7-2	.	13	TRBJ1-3	TGTGCCAGCAGTACAGCCTCTGGAAACACCATATATTTT	CASSTASGNTIYF
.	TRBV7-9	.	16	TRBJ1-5	TGTGCCAGCAGCGCCGCCAGCCGCGGTTTCAATCAGCCCCAGCATTTT	CASSAASRGFNQPQHF
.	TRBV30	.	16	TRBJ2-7	TGTGCCTGGAGTGTAGCTGAGGTTCGGGGGAACTACGAGCAGTACTTC	CAWSVAEVRGNYEQYF
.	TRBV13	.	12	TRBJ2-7	TGTGCCAGCAGCCGGGGACCCTACGAGCAGTACTTC	CASSRGPYEQYF
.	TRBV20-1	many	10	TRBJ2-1	TGCAGTGCTAGTATAAATGAGCAGTTCTTC	CSASINEQFF
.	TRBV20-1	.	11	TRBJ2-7	TGCAGTGCGGTGACTAACTACGAGCAGTACTTC	CSAVTNYEQYF
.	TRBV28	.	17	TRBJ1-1	TGTGCCAGCAGTTTAGTTCTTATGGCAGCCATGAACACTGAAGCTTTCTTT	CASSLVLMAAMNTEAFF
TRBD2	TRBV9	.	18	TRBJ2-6	TGTGCCAGCAGCGTGGGGGTAGCGGGAGCGGCTGGGGCCAACGTCCTGACTTTC	CASSVGVAGAAGANVLTF
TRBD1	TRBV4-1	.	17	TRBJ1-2	TGCGCCAGCAGCCAACCTGCGACAGGGGAGAGTAACTATGGCTACACCTTC	CASSQPATGESNYGYTF
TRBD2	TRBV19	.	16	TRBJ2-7	TGTGCCAGTAGCCTAGATGCATCTAGCGGGAACTACGAGCAGTACTTC	CASSLDASSGNYEQYF
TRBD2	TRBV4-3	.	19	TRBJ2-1	TGCGCCAGCAGCCCCTGGACTAGCGGGAATGGTTTTACAACCAATGAGCAGTTCTTC	CASSPWTSGNGFTTNEQFF
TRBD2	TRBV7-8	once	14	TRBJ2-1	TGTGCCAGCAGCTTCGCTAGCGGGAGGAATGAGCAGTTCTTC	CASSFASGRNEQFF
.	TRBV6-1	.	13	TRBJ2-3	TGTGCCAGCAAAGTTGGGGTCGCAGATACGCAGTATTTT	CASKVGVADTQYF
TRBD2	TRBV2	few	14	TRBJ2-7	TGTGCCAGCACCCTAGCGGGAAGGACGTCTGAGCAGTACTTC	CASTLAGRTSEQYF
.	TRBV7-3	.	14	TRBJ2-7	TGTGCCAGCAGCTTAAATTCGGACACCTACGAGCAGTACTTC	CASSLNSDTYEQYF
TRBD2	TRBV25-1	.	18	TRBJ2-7	TGTGCCAGCAGTGATTCGTGGGGGACTAGCGGGATTCGTCCCGGGCAGTACTTC	CASSDSWGTSGIRPGQYF
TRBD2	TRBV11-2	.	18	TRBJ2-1	TGTGCCAGCAGCCCTGGACTAGCGGCGTGGAGCTCCTACAATGAGCAGTTCTTC	CASSPGLAAWSSYNEQFF
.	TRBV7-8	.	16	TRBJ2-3	TGTGCCAGCAGCTCGCCACGACTCTTTACCACAGATACGCAGTATTTT	CASSSPRLFTTDTQYF
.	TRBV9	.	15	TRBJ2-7	TGTGCCAGCAGCGTCTCTAGCGTGTACGTTGGTGAGCAGTACTTC	CASSVSSVYVGEQYF
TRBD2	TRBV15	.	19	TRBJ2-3	TGTGCCACCAGCAGAGAACGGGGGGGCAGGGCGGATAGCACAGATACGCAGTATTTT	CATSRERGGRADSTDTQYF
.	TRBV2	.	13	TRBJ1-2	TGTGCCACCACGGGGGGCTTCCCCTATGGCTACACCTTC	CATTGGFPYGYTF
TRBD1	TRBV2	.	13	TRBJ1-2	TGTGCCAGCACAGGGGGCAGCGGTTATGGCTACACCTTC	CASTGGSGYGYTF
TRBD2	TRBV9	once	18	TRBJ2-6	TGTGCCAGCAGCGTAGAGGTAGCGGGAACCTCTGGGGCCAACGTCCTGACTTTC	CASSVEVAGTSGANVLTF
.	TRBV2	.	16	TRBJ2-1	TGTGCCAGCAGTAAAGACAGAGCAAGCTCCTACAATGAGCAGTTCTTC	CASSKDRASSYNEQFF
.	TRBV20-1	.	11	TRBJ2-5	TGCAGTGCTATATTTGGGGAGACCCAGTACTTC	CSAIFGETQYF
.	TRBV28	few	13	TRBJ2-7	TGTGCCAGCACCCCCCGACAGGAGTACGAGCAGTACTTC	CASTPRQEYEQYF
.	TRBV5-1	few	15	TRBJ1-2	TGCGCCAGCAGAACGAGGGCCGAAGCTAACTATGGCTACACCTTC	CASRTRAEANYGYTF
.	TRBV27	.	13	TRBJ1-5	TGTGCCAGCAGCAGAACAGGGCTCCAGCCCCAGCATTTT	CASSRTGLQPQHF
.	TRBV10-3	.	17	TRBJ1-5	TGTGCCATCAGTGAGTCGGAGACATATTGGAGCAATCAGCCCCAGCATTTT	CAISESETYWSNQPQHF
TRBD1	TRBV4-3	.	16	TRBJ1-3	TGCGCCAGCAGCCAACTGACAGGGGGCGCGGGAAACACCATATATTTT	CASSQLTGGAGNTIYF
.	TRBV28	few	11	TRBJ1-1	TGTGCCAGCACCTCAGACCGGGAGGCTTTCTTT	CASTSDREAFF
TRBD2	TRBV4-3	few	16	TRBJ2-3	TGCGCCAGCAGCGCGAAAATAGCGGGAGCCCCAGATACGCAGTATTTT	CASSAKIAGAPDTQYF
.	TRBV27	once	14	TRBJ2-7	TGTGCCAGCAGTTTAGCTGGACCCGCCTACGAGCAGTACTTC	CASSLAGPAYEQYF
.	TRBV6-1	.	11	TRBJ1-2	TGTGCCAGCAGTCAACGGTATGGCTACACCTTC	CASSQRYGYTF
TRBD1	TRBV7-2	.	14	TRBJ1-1	TGTGCCAGCAGCAGCAGGGACAGGTTCTCTGAAGCTTTCTTT	CASSSRDRFSEAFF
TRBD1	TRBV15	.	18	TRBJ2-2	TGTGCCACCAGCAGAGAGTCAGTAGGGCAGGGGGTCCCCGGGGAGCTGTTTTTT	CATSRESVGQGVPGELFF
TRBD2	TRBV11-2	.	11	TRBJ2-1	TGTGCCAGCAGCCCGGGACTAGAGCAGTTCTTC	CASSPGLEQFF
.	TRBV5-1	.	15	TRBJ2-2	TGCGCCAGCAGCTTGGACGGCTTGAACACCGGGGAGCTGTTTTTT	CASSLDGLNTGELFF
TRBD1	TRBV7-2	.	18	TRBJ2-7	TGTGCCAGCAGCTCGATAATGCTAACAGGGGGCAGGGGAAGCGAGCAGTACTTC	CASSSIMLTGGRGSEQYF
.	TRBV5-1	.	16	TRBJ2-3	TGCGCCAGCAGTAAAGGTAGTAGCGGCGTCACAGATACGCAGTATTTT	CASSKGSSGVTDTQYF
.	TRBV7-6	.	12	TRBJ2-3	TGTGCCAGCAGCTTCTCAGAAGATACGCAGTATTTT	CASSFSEDTQYF
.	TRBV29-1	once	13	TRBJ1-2	TGCAGCGTAGAACAGGGACCCTCCTATGGCTACACCTTC	CSVEQGPSYGYTF
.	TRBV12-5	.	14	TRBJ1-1	TGTGCTAGTGGTTTGGGTCAGGGTGGTACTGAAGCTTTCTTT	CASGLGQGGTEAFF
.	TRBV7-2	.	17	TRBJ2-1	TGTGCCAGCAGCTTAGTGTTTTACGCGGGCTCCTACAATGAGCAGTTCTTC	CASSLVFYAGSYNEQFF
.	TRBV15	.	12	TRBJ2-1	TGTGCCACCAGCAGCGAAAGTAGATTCCAGTTCTTC	CATSSESRFQFF
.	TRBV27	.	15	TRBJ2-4	TGTGCCAGCAGTTTTCAAGGATTAGCCAAAAACATTCAGTACTTC	CASSFQGLAKNIQYF
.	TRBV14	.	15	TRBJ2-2	TGTGCCAGCAGCCAACGGCGGGAATTAACCGGGGAGCTGTTTTTT	CASSQRRELTGELFF
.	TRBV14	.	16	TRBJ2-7	TGTGCCAGCAGCCAATTTAAGGGAGTGGGTGAATACGAGCAGTACTTC	CASSQFKGVGEYEQYF
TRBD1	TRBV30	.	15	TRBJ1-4	TGTGCCTGGAGGGAATACGCCGACAGGGATGAAAAACTGTTTTTT	CAWREYADRDEKLFF
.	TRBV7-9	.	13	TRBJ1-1	TGTGCCAGCAGCGCTGGACAGAGGACTGAAGCTTTCTTT	CASSAGQRTEAFF
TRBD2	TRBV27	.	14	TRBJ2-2	TGTGCCAGCAGGAGCGGGAGGAACACCGGGGAGCTGTTTTTT	CASRSGRNTGELFF
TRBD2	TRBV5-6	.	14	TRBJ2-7	TGTGCCAGCAGCTTTAGCGGGGTTACCTACGAGCAGTACTTC	CASSFSGVTYEQYF
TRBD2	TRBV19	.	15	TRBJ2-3	TGTGCCAGTAGCCCCCGGGGACTAGAGGGAATTACGCAGTATTTT	CASSPRGLEGITQYF
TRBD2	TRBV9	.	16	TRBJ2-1	TGTGCCAGCAGCGTTCGGGGGGACTACCTTTACAATGAGCAGTTCTTC	CASSVRGDYLYNEQFF